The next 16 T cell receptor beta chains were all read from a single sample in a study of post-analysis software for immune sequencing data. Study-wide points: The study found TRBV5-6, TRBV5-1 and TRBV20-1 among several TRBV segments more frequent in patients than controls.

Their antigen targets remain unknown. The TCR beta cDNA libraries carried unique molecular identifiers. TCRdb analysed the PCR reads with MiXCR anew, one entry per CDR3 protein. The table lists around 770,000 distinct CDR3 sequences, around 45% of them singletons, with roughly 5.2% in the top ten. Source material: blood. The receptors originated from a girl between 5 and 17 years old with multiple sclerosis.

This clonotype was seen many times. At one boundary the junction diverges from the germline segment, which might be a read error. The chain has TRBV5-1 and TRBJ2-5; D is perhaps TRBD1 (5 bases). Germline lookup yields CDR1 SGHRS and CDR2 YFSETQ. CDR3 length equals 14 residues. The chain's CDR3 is CASSLGQGQETQYF. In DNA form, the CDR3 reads TGTGCCAGCAGCTTGGGGCAGGGCCAAGAGACCCAGTACTTC.

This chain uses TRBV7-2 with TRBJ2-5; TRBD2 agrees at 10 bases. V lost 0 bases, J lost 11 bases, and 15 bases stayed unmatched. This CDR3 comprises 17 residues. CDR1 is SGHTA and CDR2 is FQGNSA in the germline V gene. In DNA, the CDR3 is TGTGCCAGCAGCTTAGCGGTACTAGCGGGAACTTCCTACGGGCAGTACTTC. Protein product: CASSLAVLAGTSYGQYF.

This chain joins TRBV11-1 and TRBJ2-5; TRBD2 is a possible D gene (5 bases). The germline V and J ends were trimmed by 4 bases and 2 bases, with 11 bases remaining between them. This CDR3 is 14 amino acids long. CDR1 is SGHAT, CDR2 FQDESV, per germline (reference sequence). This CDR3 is CASSSSTRQETQYF. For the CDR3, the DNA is TGTGCCAGCAGCTCCAGCACTAGACAAGAGACCCAGTACTTC.

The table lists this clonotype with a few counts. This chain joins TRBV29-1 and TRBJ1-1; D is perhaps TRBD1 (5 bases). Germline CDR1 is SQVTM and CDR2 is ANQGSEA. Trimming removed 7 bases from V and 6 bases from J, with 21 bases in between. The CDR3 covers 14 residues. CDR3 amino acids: CSGGGAGVTAEAFF. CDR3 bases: TGCAGCGGCGGTGGGGCAGGCGTTACGGCTGAAGCTTTCTTT.

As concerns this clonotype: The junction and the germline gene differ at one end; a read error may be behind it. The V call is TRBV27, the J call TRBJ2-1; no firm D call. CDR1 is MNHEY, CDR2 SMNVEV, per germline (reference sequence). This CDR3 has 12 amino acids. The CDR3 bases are TGTGCCGGCAGTGGGAAAGGTTGGGAGCAGTTCTTC. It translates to CAGSGKGWEQFF.

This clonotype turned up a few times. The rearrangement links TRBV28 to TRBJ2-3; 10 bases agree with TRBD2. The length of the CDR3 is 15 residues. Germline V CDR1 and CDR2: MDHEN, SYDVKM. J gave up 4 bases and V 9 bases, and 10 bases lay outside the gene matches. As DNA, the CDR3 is TGTGCCAGTAGGGAAAGCGGGAGGGCGGCAGATACGCAGTATTTT. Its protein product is CASRESGRAADTQYF.

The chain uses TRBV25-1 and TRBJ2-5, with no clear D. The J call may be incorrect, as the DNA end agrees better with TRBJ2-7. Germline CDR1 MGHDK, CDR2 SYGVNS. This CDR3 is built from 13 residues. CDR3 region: CASSAPTAYEQYF. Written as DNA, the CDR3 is TGTGCCAGCAGTGCGCCGACGGCTTACGAGCAGTACTTC.

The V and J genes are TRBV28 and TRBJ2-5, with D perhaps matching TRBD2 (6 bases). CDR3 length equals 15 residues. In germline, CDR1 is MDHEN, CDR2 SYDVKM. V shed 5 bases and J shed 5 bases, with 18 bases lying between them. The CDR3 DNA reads TGTGCCAGCAGTCCATCCTGGGGAGGAGAGGAGACCCAGTACTTC. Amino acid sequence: CASSPSWGGEETQYF.

The CDR3 nucleotides read TGTGCCAGCAGTTTAACGGCCGGGCGAGCTTTCTTT. Translation gives CASSLTAGRAFF. This chain connects TRBV12-3 or TRBV12-4 to TRBJ1-1; D is undetermined. CDR3 length: 12 residues. Trimming left V 2 bases short and J 10 bases short, with 11 bases between.

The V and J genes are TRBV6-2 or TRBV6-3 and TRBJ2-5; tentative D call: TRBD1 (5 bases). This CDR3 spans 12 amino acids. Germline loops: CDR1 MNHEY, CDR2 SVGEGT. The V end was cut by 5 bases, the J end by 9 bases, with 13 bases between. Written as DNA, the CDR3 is TGTGCCAGCAGTAGGGGCCTGGGGCCCCAGTACTTC. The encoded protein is CASSRGLGPQYF.

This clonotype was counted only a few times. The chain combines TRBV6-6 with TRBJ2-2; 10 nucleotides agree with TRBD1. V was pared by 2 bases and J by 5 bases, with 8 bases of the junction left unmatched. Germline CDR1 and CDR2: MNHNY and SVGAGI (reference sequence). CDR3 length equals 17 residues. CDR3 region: CASSYRTGTGATGELFF. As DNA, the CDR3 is TGTGCCAGCAGTTACCGTACCGGGACAGGGGCAACCGGGGAGCTGTTTTTT.

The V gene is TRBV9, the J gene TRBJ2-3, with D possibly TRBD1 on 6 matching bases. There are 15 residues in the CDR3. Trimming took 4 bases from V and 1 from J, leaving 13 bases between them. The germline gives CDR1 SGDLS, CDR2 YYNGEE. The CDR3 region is CASSSYRVGTDTQYF. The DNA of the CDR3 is TGTGCCAGCAGCAGTTACAGGGTTGGCACAGATACGCAGTATTTT.

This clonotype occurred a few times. CDR3 region: CASSGATGIYNEQFF. CDR3 DNA: TGTGCCAGCAGCGGAGCGACAGGGATCTACAATGAGCAGTTCTTC. This chain connects TRBV7-9 to TRBJ2-1; the match to TRBD1 covers 7 bases. CDR3 length: 15 residues. V gave up 5 bases and J gave up 3 bases; unmatched junction bases: 7. Germline assignment: CDR1 SEHNR and CDR2 FQNEAQ (reference sequence).

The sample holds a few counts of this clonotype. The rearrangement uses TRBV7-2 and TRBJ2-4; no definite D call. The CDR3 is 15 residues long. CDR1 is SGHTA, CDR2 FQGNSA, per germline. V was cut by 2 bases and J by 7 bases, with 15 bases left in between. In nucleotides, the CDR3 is TGTGCCAGCAGCTTACATGACGATAACCTGAACATTCAGTACTTC. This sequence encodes CASSLHDDNLNIQYF.

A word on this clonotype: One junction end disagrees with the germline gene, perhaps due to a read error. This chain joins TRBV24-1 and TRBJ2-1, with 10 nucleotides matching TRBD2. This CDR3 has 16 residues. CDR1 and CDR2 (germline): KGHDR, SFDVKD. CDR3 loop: CATSEVSGRSYNEQFF. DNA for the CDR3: TGTGCCACCAGTGAGGTTAGCGGGAGGAGCTACAATGAGCAGTTCTTT.

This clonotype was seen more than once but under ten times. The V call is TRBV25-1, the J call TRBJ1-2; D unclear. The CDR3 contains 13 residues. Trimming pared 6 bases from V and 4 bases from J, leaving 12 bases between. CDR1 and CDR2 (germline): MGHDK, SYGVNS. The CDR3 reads CASRGNGSYGYTF. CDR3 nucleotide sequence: TGTGCCAGCAGGGGTAACGGCAGCTATGGCTACACCTTC.